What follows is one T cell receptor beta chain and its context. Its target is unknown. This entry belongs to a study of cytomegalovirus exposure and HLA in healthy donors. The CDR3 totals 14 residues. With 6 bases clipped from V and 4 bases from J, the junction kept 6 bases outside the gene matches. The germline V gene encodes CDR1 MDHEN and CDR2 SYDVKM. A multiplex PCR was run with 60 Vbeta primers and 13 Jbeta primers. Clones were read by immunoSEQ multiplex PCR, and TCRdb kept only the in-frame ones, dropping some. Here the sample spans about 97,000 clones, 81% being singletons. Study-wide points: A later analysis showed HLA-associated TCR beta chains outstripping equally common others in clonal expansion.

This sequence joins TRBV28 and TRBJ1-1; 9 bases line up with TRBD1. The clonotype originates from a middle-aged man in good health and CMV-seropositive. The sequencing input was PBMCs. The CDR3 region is CASSPQGAGTEAFF. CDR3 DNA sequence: TGTGCCAGCAGCCCACAGGGGGCCGGCACTGAAGCTTTCTTT.